The 10 T cell receptor beta chains presented below share a single source sample, sequenced in a study of identical twins. One entry per CDR3 protein results from TCRdb running MiXCR on the 5' RACE reads. There are about 920,000 distinct CDR3 sequences in the sample; 9% to 15% occur only once, and about 1.5% lies in the top ten. This sample was shared with a second study, whose subject was yellow fever vaccine responses in identical twins.

The sample comprised PBMCs. These receptors all stem from a woman aged 18 to 35 in good health.

Only a few counts were recorded for this clonotype. The genes are TRBV6-5 and TRBJ2-7; D is possibly TRBD2 (6 bases). Per the germline V gene, CDR1 is MNHEY and CDR2 is SVGAGI. The CDR3 contains 16 residues. V lost 1 base and J lost 1, with 14 bases in between. As DNA, the CDR3 is TGTGCCAGCAGTTACTTGGGGAGGCAGCGGTCCTACGAGCAGTACTTC. It specifies CASSYLGRQRSYEQYF.

The rearrangement joins TRBV10-3 to TRBJ2-3; the match to TRBD2 covers 12 bases. The CDR3 is 17 amino acids. Unmatched junction bases numbered 6, after V lost 3 bases and J lost 2 bases. Germline-derived CDR1 and CDR2 are ENHRY and SYGVKD. The CDR3: CAISDTLAGGPTDTQYF. In DNA, the CDR3 is TGTGCCATCAGTGACACCCTAGCGGGAGGGCCCACAGATACGCAGTATTTT.

The sample holds a few counts of this clonotype. At one end, the junction sequence differs from germline, possibly due to a read error. The chain joins TRBV12-3 or TRBV12-4 to TRBJ2-5, with D perhaps TRBD2 (6 bases). This CDR3 contains 14 residues. The DNA for the CDR3 is TGTGCCAGCAGGTTAGCGGTTGCTCAAGAGACCCAGTACTTC. This sequence encodes CASRLAVAQETQYF.

This clonotype was picked up many times. The chain carries TRBV7-9 and TRBJ2-3, with 8 bases matching TRBD2. Looked up from germline, CDR1 is SEHNR and CDR2 is FQNEAQ (reference sequence). The CDR3 is made up of 15 amino acids. The V gene end was trimmed by 1 base and the J gene end by 5 bases; junction bases not matched to a gene: 5. The CDR3 reads CASSLDGGAGDTQYF. The DNA of the CDR3 is TGTGCCAGCAGCTTAGACGGGGGGGCCGGAGATACGCAGTATTTT. Variable domain in full (rest from reference TRBV7-9 and TRBJ2-3): DTGVSQNPRHKITKRGQNVTFRCDPISEHNRLYWYRQTLGQGPEFLTYFQNEAQLEKSRLLSDRFSAERPKGSFSTLEIQRTEQGDSAMYLCASSLDGGAGDTQYFGPGTRLTVL.

This chain uses TRBV7-2 with TRBJ2-5; the D gene is possibly TRBD2 (5 bases). V lost 5 bases, J lost 6 bases, and 16 bases lay in between. This CDR3 is built from 14 residues. CDR1 is SGHTA and CDR2 is FQGNSA in the germline V gene. The CDR3 DNA is TGTGCCAGCAGCCTAGGACCGGCCGGGAAGACCCAGTACTTC. This translates into CASSLGPAGKTQYF.

This clonotype occurred many times. The chain couples TRBV20-1 to TRBJ2-5; TRBD2 might be the D (7 bases). Trimming took off 5 bases at V and 3 bases at J, with 13 bases between the two ends. This CDR3 comprises 13 residues. Germline V CDR1 and CDR2: DFQATT, SNEGSKA (reference sequence). The DNA for the CDR3 is TGCAGTGCTCCACAGGGAGGGAAAGAGACCCAGTACTTC. This sequence encodes CSAPQGGKETQYF.

The table lists this clonotype with many counts. This rearrangement joins TRBV5-1 to TRBJ1-3, with D possibly TRBD1 on 5 matching bases. Trimming stripped 0 bases from V and 4 bases from J, with 8 bases between. Per germline, CDR1 SGHRS and CDR2 YFSETQ. The CDR3 extends over 14 amino acids. CDR3 in DNA: TGCGCCAGCAGCTTGGAGGGGTACGGAAACACCATATATTTT. Its translation: CASSLEGYGNTIYF.

DNA of the CDR3: TGCAGCGTGCTACCTAGCGGGGCTAGCACAGATACGCAGTATTTT. Amino acids: CSVLPSGASTDTQYF. This chain links TRBV29-1 with TRBJ2-3, with TRBD2 identical over 9 bases. The CDR3 length is 15 residues. Looked up from germline, CDR1 is SQVTM and CDR2 is ANQGSEA. Trimming cost V 6 bases and J 0 bases; bases outside gene matches: 7.

The chain has TRBV5-1 and TRBJ2-7; D may correspond to TRBD1 or TRBD2 (5 bases each). The CDR3 extends over 15 amino acids. V lost 2 bases, J lost 2 bases, and 14 bases lay in between. Germline V gene sequence: CDR1 SGHRS, CDR2 YFSETQ. CDR3 amino acids: CASSFNVWGTYEQYF. The CDR3 DNA is TGCGCCAGCAGCTTTAACGTCTGGGGGACCTACGAGCAGTACTTC. Filled out from reference TRBV5-1 and TRBJ2-7, the complete variable domain reads KAGVTQTPRYLIKTRGQQVTLSCSPISGHRSVSWYQQTPGQGLQFLFEYFSETQRNKGNFPGRFSGRQFSNSRSEMNVSTLELGDSALYLCASSFNVWGTYEQYFGPGTRLTVT.

This clonotype showed up just a few times. The chain carries TRBV19 and TRBJ2-7; a possible D gene is TRBD2 (6 bases). The V and J ends lost 7 bases and 2 bases respectively, with 18 bases between them. Germline loops: CDR1 LNHDA, CDR2 SQIVND (reference sequence). The CDR3 consists of 15 residues. The CDR3 DNA sequence: TGTGCCAGTACTCACGGAGGAGGGTACGCCTACGAGCAGTACTTC. Encoded protein: CASTHGGGYAYEQYF.